The entry below describes one T cell receptor beta chain. The entry originates in a study of blood T cells in healthy people across ages. J was trimmed by 6 bases and V by 4 bases; bases with no gene match: 7. The CDR3 runs 13 residues. The V gene's germline CDR1 is DFQATT and CDR2 SNEGSKA (reference sequence). Next came a second PCR, run for about 7 to 12 cycles, which used a sample-barcoded 5' primer along with a J-beta primer mix. Each cDNA molecule was tagged by a template-switch adaptor that had 12 random nucleotides. Paired-end reads containing CDR3 totaled no fewer than 3 million for each sample. TCRdb passed the 5' RACE reads through MiXCR, listing each CDR3 protein once. The repertoire includes 2 million or so distinct CDR3 sequences, roughly 52% of them detected once, and less than 2.5% sits in the top ten.

The chain recombines TRBV20-1 with TRBJ2-3; 7 bases fit TRBD1. This clonotype originated in a woman aged 35 to 49 in good health. The sequenced material came from blood. CDR3 coding DNA: TGCAGTGCTAACGAGGGGGCTGCGGATACGCAGTATTTT. This codes for CSANEGAADTQYF.